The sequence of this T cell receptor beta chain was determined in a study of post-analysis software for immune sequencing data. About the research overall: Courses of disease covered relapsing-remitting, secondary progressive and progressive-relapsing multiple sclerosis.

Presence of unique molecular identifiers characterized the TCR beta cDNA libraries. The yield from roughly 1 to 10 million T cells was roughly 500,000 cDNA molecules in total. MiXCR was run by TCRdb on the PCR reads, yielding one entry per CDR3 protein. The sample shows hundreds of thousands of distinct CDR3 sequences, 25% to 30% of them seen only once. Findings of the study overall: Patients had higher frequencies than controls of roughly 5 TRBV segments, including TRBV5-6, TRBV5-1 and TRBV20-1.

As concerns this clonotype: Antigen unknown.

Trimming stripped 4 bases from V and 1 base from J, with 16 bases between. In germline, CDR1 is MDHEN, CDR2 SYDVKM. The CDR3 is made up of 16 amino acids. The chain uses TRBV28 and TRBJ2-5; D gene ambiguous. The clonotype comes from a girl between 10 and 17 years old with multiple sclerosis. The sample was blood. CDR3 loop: CASSSTGAVFQETQYF. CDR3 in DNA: TGTGCCAGCAGTTCGACGGGTGCCGTCTTCCAAGAGACCCAGTACTTC.